These 11 T cell receptor beta chains were all obtained from the same sample, sequenced in a study of blood T cell repertoires in COVID-19. Only in-frame clones appear in the TCRdb table, and some are missing; sequencing was by immunoSEQ multiplex PCR. The data contain 250,000 to 300,000 clones, 80% to 90% of them singletons. Sequenced sample: peripheral blood. The receptors were sampled from a woman aged 40 to 50 who had recovered from COVID-19.

V usage is TRBV10-3 and J usage is TRBJ2-1, with TRBD2 identical over 15 bases. The CDR3 consists of 17 residues. Germline loops: CDR1 ENHRY, CDR2 SYGVKD. Trimming cost V 6 bases and J 6 bases; bases outside gene matches: 9. The CDR3 DNA reads TGTGCCATCAGCGGACTAGCGGGGGGGCCCCTACTCAATGAGCAGTTCTTC. It codes for CAISGLAGGPLLNEQFF.

The chain carries TRBV5-1 and TRBJ1-1; 7 bases align to TRBD1. V gave up 5 bases and J gave up 0 bases; unmatched junction bases: 4. Germline V CDR1 and CDR2: SGHRS, YFSETQ. CDR3 length equals 14 residues. CDR3 amino acids: CASSRTGLNTEAFF. CDR3 in DNA: TGCGCCAGCAGTAGGACAGGCCTGAACACTGAAGCTTTCTTT.

This clone came up a few times. This chain links TRBV3-1 (or the pseudogene TRBV3-2) with TRBJ1-2; no clear D. V was trimmed by 6 bases and J by 1 base, leaving 9 bases between them. Germline V CDR1 and CDR2: LGHDT, YNNKEL (reference sequence). The CDR3 has 13 amino acids. The CDR3 spells CASRSENNYGYTF. In nucleotides, the CDR3 is TGTGCCAGCAGATCAGAAAATAACTATGGCTACACCTTC.

This clone was observed a handful of times. The chain carries TRBV3-1 (or the pseudogene TRBV3-2) and TRBJ1-6; no reliable D call. Germline CDR1 and CDR2: LGHDT and YNNKEL (reference sequence). The CDR3 is 13 residues long. The germline V and J ends were trimmed by 4 bases and 6 bases, with 7 bases remaining between them. The chain's CDR3 is CASSRSSNSPLHF. The CDR3 DNA sequence: TGTGCCAGCAGCCGTTCATCTAATTCACCCCTCCACTTT.

This clone was picked up one time. This chain joins TRBV10-3 and TRBJ2-2, with D maybe TRBD1 (5 bases). CDR3 size: 14 residues. Trimming removed 7 bases from V and 2 bases from J, with 11 bases in between. Germline-derived CDR1 and CDR2 are ENHRY and SYGVKD. The DNA of the CDR3 is TGTGCCATCAAAGGACAAGCTAACACCGGGGAGCTGTTTTTT. Translation gives CAIKGQANTGELFF.

The chain links TRBV19 to TRBJ2-7; 9 bases line up with TRBD2. V was pared by 5 bases and J by 6 bases, with 14 bases of the junction left unmatched. The CDR3 consists of 16 residues. CDR1 and CDR2 (germline): LNHDA, SQIVND (reference sequence). CDR3 sequence (DNA): TGTGCCAGTAGTTCGACGACGGGACTAGCTGGCCTCGAGCAGTACTTC. Protein: CASSSTTGLAGLEQYF.

The V call is TRBV24-1, the J call TRBJ2-2; TRBD1 is a possible D gene (6 bases). Trimming stripped 1 base from V and 0 bases from J, with 8 bases between. The CDR3 has 16 residues. Germline V gene sequence: CDR1 KGHDR, CDR2 SFDVKD. In DNA form, the CDR3 reads TGTGCCACCAGTGATTTTCAGGGGTCGAACACCGGGGAGCTGTTTTTT. Protein sequence: CATSDFQGSNTGELFF.

V usage is TRBV5-4 and J usage is TRBJ1-1; maybe TRBD1 (6 bases). The germline gives CDR1 SGHNT, CDR2 YYREEE (reference sequence). Between the trimmed V and J ends, which lost 2 bases and 3 bases, there was a span of 17 bases. This CDR3 has 16 amino acids. The chain's CDR3 is CASSFPRGQGYTEAFF. Here the CDR3 DNA reads TGTGCCAGCAGCTTCCCTCGTGGGCAGGGGTACACTGAAGCTTTCTTT.

CDR3 in amino acids: CASTTGVAGGLGQETQYF. CDR3 coding DNA: TGTGCCAGCACGACGGGGGTAGCGGGGGGCCTAGGGCAAGAGACCCAGTACTTC. The genes are TRBV2 and TRBJ2-5; 10 bases fit TRBD2. The CDR3 length is 18 residues. Per germline, CDR1 SNHLY and CDR2 FYNNEI. V shed 7 bases, J shed 2 bases, and the junction held 16 bases outside the gene matches.

The J gene is TRBJ2-2, the V gene TRBV7-9, with 12 bases aligning to TRBD2. CDR1 is SEHNR, CDR2 FQNEAQ, per germline (reference sequence). This CDR3 region has 14 residues. V dropped 8 bases and J dropped 4; count of bases not matched to a gene: 2. The CDR3 region has the DNA TGTGCCAGCGGGGGACTAGCGGGCACCGGGGAGCTGTTTTTT. Residues: CASGGLAGTGELFF.

As DNA, the CDR3 is TGTGCCAGCAGCTTAGCCGTCGAGCAGCCCCAGCATTTT. This sequence encodes CASSLAVEQPQHF. The V gene is TRBV7-2, the J gene TRBJ1-5; D not certain. V lost 0 bases and J lost 7, with 7 bases in between. Germline CDR1 SGHTA, CDR2 FQGNSA. The CDR3 spans 13 residues. The complete variable domain, with remaining parts taken from reference TRBV7-2 and TRBJ1-5, reads GAGVSQSPSNKVTEKGKDVELRCDPISGHTALYWYRQSLGQGLEFLIYFQGNSAPDKSGLPSDRFSAERTGGSVSTLTIQRTQQEDSAVYLCASSLAVEQPQHFGDGTRLSIL.